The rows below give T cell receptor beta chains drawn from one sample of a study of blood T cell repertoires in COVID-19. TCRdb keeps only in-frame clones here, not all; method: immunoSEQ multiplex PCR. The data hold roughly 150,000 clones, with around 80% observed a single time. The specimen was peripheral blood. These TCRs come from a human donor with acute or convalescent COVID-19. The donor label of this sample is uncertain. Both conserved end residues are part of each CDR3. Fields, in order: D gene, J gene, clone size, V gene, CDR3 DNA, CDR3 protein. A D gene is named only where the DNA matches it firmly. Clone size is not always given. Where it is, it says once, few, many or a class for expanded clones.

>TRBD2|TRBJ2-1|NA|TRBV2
TGTGCCAGCAGCGATACTAGCGGGGGGGCCCGTGAGCAGTTCTTC
CASSDTSGGAREQFF
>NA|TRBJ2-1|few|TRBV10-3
TGTGCCATCAGTGAGTCAAGCGGGCGTAATGAGCAGTTCTTC
CAISESSGRNEQFF
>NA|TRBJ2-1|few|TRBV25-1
TGTGCCAGCAGTGAAAACAGGGCCAATGAGCAGTTCTTC
CASSENRANEQFF
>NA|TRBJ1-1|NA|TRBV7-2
TGTGCCAGCAGCTCGAACCGACAGAACACTGAAGCTTTCTTT
CASSSNRQNTEAFF
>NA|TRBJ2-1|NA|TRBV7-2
TGTGCCAGCAGCTTGAGGGGGAGTATGTACAATGAGCAGTTCTTC
CASSLRGSMYNEQFF
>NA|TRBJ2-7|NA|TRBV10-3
TGTGCCATCAGTGAGTCCAGCTACGAGCAGTACTTC
CAISESSYEQYF
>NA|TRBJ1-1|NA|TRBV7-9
TGTGCCAGCAGCACAACAGCCAACACTGAAGCTTTCTTT
CASSTTANTEAFF
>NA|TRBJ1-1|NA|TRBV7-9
TGTGCCAGCAGCCATTATCCCCCGACGTATCGGGTCGCTGAAGCTTTCTTT
CASSHYPPTYRVAEAFF
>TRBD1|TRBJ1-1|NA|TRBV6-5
TGTGCCAGCAGTTACCCGACAGGGACGACTTTCTTT
CASSYPTGTTFF
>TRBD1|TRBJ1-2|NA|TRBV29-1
TGCAGCGGTGGGGACAGGGGCATAAATGGCTACACCTTC
CSGGDRGINGYTF
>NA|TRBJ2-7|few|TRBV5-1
TGCGCCAGCAGCTTGGAGGGGAACTCCTACGAGCAGTACTTC
CASSLEGNSYEQYF
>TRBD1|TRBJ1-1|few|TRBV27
TGTGCCAGCAGTAGGGGGCGTGATGAAGCTTTCTTT
CASSRGRDEAFF
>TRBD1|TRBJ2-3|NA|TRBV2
TGTGCCAGCAGTTCACAGGGGGATACGCAGTATTTT
CASSSQGDTQYF
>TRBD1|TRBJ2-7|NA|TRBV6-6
TGTGCCAGCACCTCCCCCCGGGACAGCTACGAGCAGTACTTC
CASTSPRDSYEQYF
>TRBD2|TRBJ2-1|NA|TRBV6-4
TGTGCCAGCAGTGTCCGGGGGGGCAATGAGCAGTTCTTC
CASSVRGGNEQFF
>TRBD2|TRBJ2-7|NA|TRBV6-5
TGTGCCTCCGAAGGGACTAGCTTCGGCGAGCAGTACTTC
CASEGTSFGEQYF
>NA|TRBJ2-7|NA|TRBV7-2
TGTGCCAGCAGCTTAGTCCCCACTCGTTCCTACGAGCAGTACTTC
CASSLVPTRSYEQYF
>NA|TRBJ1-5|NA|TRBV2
TGTGCCAGCAGACGGGACACAGATCAGCCCCAGCATTTT
CASRRDTDQPQHF
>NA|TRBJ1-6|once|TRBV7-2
TGTGCCAGCAGCCCAGTAACTAATTCACCCCTCCACTTT
CASSPVTNSPLHF
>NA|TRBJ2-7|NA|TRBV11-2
TGTGCCAGCAGCCTCAACAGGGTAAACGAGCAGTACTTC
CASSLNRVNEQYF
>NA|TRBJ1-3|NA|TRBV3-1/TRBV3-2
TGTGCCAGCAGCCAAGGGGGCGTAGGAAACACCATATATTTT
CASSQGGVGNTIYF
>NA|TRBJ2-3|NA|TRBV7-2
TGTGCCAGCAGCTTAGCGGAGGGTAGCATCGCAGATACGCAGTATTTT
CASSLAEGSIADTQYF
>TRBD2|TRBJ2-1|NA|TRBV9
TGTGCCAGCAGCGTGAGCGGGGGGGCCACTAATGAGCAGTTCTTC
CASSVSGGATNEQFF
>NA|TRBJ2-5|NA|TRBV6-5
TGTGCCAGCAGCGGCGGGCCTCAAGAGACCCAGTACTTC
CASSGGPQETQYF
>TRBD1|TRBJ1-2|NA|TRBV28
TGTGCCAGCAGTACCCGGACAGGGGGCGGCACCTTC
CASSTRTGGGTF
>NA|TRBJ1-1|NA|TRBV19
TGTGCCAGTAGTATAACGGGAAGGGATGAAGCTTTCTTT
CASSITGRDEAFF
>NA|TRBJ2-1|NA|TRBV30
TGTGCCTGGAGCCAATACAATGAGCAGTTCTTC
CAWSQYNEQFF
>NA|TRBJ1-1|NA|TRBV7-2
TGTGCCAGCAGTTCACATCCCGTGAACACTGAAGCTTTCTTT
CASSSHPVNTEAFF
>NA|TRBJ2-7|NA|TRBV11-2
TGTGCCAGCAGCTTAGATTTCTGGTGGCAGGGTCAGTACTTC
CASSLDFWWQGQYF
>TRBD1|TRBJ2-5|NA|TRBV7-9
TGTGCCAGCAGCTTCCTAGGACAGGGGCAAGAGACCCAGTACTTC
CASSFLGQGQETQYF
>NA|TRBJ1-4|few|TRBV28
TGTGCCAGCAGTTCCCCTCGGATGGGGGGAAAACTGTTTTTT
CASSSPRMGGKLFF
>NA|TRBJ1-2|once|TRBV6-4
TGTGCCAGCAGTGGACACCAACCACAACAGGTGACCTATGGCTACACCTTC
CASSGHQPQQVTYGYTF
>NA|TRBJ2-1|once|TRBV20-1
TGCAGTGCTAGTCCTCCGAGGGAAAATGAGCAGTTCTTC
CSASPPRENEQFF
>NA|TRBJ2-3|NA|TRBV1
TGCACCAGCAGCCAAGATCTGGGCTCTTACACAGATACGCAGTATTTT
CTSSQDLGSYTDTQYF
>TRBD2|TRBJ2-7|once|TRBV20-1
TGCAGTGCTAGTCGCCTAGCGGGGGGTGAAATCTCCTACGAGCAGTACTTC
CSASRLAGGEISYEQYF
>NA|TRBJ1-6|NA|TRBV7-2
TGTGCCAGCAGCTTCGGGGATTATTCACCCCTCCACTTT
CASSFGDYSPLHF
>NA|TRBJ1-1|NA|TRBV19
TGTGCCAGTACCCGGGCGGGCTCCAGCTCTGAAGCTTTCTTT
CASTRAGSSSEAFF
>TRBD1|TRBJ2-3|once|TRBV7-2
TGTGCCAGCAGGCGACACCAGACAGGGTGGGATACGCAGTATTTT
CASRRHQTGWDTQYF
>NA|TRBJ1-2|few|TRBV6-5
TGTGCCAGCAGTCCGGACTTACACCTGGGCTACACCTTC
CASSPDLHLGYTF
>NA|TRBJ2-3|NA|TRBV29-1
TGCAGCGTCCGGGATCGCGGAGGCCGTAGCACAGATACGCAGTATTTT
CSVRDRGGRSTDTQYF
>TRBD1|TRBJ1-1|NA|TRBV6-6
TGTGCCAGCAGCCGACTGATGACAGGGAAAGCCACTGAAGCTTTCTTT
CASSRLMTGKATEAFF
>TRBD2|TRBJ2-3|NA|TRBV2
TGTGCCAGCAGGCGGGCTAGCGGGGGCACAGATACGCAGTATTTT
CASRRASGGTDTQYF
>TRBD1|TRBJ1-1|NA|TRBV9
TGTGCCAGCAGCTCCGAAGGGGGCGTAAAGACTGAAGCTTTCTTT
CASSSEGGVKTEAFF
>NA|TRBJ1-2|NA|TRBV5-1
TGCGCCAGCAGCTTGAATGGACAGAACTATGGCTACACCTTC
CASSLNGQNYGYTF
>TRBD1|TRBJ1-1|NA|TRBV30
TGTGCCTGGTCCGTAGGGGGCGCGTACACTGAAGCTTTCTTT
CAWSVGGAYTEAFF
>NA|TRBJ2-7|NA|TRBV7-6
TGTGCCAGCAGCTTAGCGCTTACAGGGGGGGCCTACGAGCAGTACTTC
CASSLALTGGAYEQYF
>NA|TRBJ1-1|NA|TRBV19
TGTGCCAGTAGTATAGGGACAGCGAAAATTCTGGCCGGGAACACTGAAGCTTTCTTT
CASSIGTAKILAGNTEAFF
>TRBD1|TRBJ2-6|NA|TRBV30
TGTGCCTGGAGCCCAGGGGGCGCTGGGGCCAACGTCCTGACTTTC
CAWSPGGAGANVLTF
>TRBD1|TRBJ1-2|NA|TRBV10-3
TGTGCCATCAGTCCGGACAGGGTCTATGGCTACACCTTC
CAISPDRVYGYTF
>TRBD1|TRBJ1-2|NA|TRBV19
TGTGCCGCCTCGGGACAGGGCCTTTTCTATGGCTACACCTTC
CAASGQGLFYGYTF